This T cell receptor (beta chain) was captured by sequencing in a study of human thymus T cells (dated by TCRdb to about 2020). A note on the overall study: The study used under 10 infant thymus samples plus four related peripheral blood samples to characterize TCR alpha and beta repertoires. The infant donors were about 6 to 244 days old, and the cohort included several males and a couple of females. What the authors observed across the whole study: On average, thymus samples yielded approximately 780,000 unique TCRB clonotypes, whereas blood samples yielded around 84,000. Biased V and J gene segment usage appeared to be present in both thymic and peripheral blood repertoires.

Regarding this clone: What antigen it recognizes has not been identified. It has no much larger one-base neighbor in the sample; base qualities were not kept.

The donors were immunologically healthy infants in Finland who had open corrective cardiac surgery for congenital heart defects. For four of the eight donors, a small roughly 0.5-1 mL aliquot of peripheral blood was collected during surgery. Genomic DNA from blood samples was extracted from all available leukocytes rather than from a fixed cell number. Erythrocytes were removed from blood with ACK lysis buffer, and the leukocytes were stored as pellets at -70 °C. A QIAsymphony instrument was used to extract genomic DNA from frozen cell pellets. The immunoSEQ multiplex PCR assay was used to amplify the TCRB and TCRAD loci from a standardized quantity of quality-controlled genomic DNA. The V(D)J region was spanned by amplicons of a length sufficient to cover the CDR3 and to identify V and J genes. The commercial immunoSEQ service was used to sequence amplicons on an Illumina platform. As for the original processing: Primer bias and sequencing errors were corrected using previously described methods, and TCRAD and TCRB definitions followed the IMGT database. The repertoires were analysed using immunoSEQ Analyzer 3.0 and VDJTools for basic statistics, V/J segment usage, diversity estimates, rarefaction and pairwise overlap. Diversity was estimated using the Chao1, ChaoE, Efron-Thisted, Shannon and inverse Simpson indices, and was also estimated on datasets down-sampled to the size of the smallest sample. For repertoire overlap, CDR3 nucleotide sequence, V gene and J gene had to match strictly, and clustering was done by Jaccard-based multidimensional scaling. This is the immuneACCESS table as TCRdb keeps it, with only in-frame sequences that have V and J called. A part of the clones is gone; compared with another copy, unresolved V genes explain less than half, and the rest is unexplained. The DNA gave D and trimming, while V, J and clone size come from that table. The sample yields 55,000 to 70,000 clones; approximately 93% were counted once. The ten most abundant clones make up 6% of the sample.

The source is a boy in the first two years of life with a congenital heart defect but otherwise immunologically healthy. Material: blood.

CDR3 loop: CASSDRRYNEKLFF. The nucleotide sequence reads as follows: TGTGCCAGCAGCGATAGGAGATATAATGAAAAACTGTTTTTT. The chain couples TRBV5-6 to TRBJ1-4, with no confidently assigned D gene. V is cut by 4 bases and J by 4 bases, and the space between the germline ends is 11 bases. The germline V gene supplies CDR1 SGHDT and CDR2 YYEEEE. The CDR3 sequence holds 14 residues, the cysteine and phenylalanine included. Only the CDR3 portion is preserved as DNA: 42 bases, with reading frame beginning at the first base.